This is a list of T cell receptor beta chains from one sample in a study of T cell responses to AZD1222 COVID-19 vaccine. Sequencing was performed with immunoSEQ multiplex PCR; in TCRdb, only in-frame clones are kept and a portion is missing. Among fewer than 200,000 clones listed, approximately 90% were seen once. Material: peripheral blood, obtained 28 days after the second AZD1222 dose. These receptors were collected from an adult who received the AZD1222 COVID-19 vaccine. The conserved cysteine and the conserved F or W are not part of the CDR3 here. A D gene is named only where the DNA matches it firmly. Clone sizes are given selectively: once, few, many, or a class where the clone is expanded.

size: NA
J: TRBJ2-7
D: NA
V: TRBV3-1/TRBV3-2
CDR3: ASSQDRGLHALSSYEQY

size: NA
J: TRBJ2-7
D: NA
V: TRBV19
CDR3: ASSGGAHYEQY

size: NA
J: TRBJ1-3
D: NA
V: TRBV2
CDR3: ASMAPGNTIY

size: NA
J: TRBJ2-3
D: NA
V: TRBV29-1
CDR3: SVKNGPGTDTQY

size: NA
J: TRBJ1-3
D: NA
V: TRBV6-5
CDR3: ASSYSVSGNTIY

size: NA
J: TRBJ1-1
D: NA
V: TRBV19
CDR3: ASSIGGVRGAF

size: NA
J: TRBJ1-2
D: TRBD1
V: TRBV20-1
CDR3: SADYRGSYT

size: NA
J: TRBJ1-6
D: TRBD1
V: TRBV11-2
CDR3: ASSLGGTGGFRSPLH

size: NA
J: TRBJ1-5
D: NA
V: TRBV19
CDR3: ASSIVSLTGEPIQPQH

size: NA
J: TRBJ2-4
D: NA
V: TRBV27
CDR3: ASSLAKNIQY

size: NA
J: TRBJ1-2
D: NA
V: TRBV10-3
CDR3: AISDREYGYT

size: NA
J: TRBJ1-2
D: NA
V: TRBV7-2
CDR3: ASSSHSKDGVGYT

size: NA
J: TRBJ1-2
D: NA
V: TRBV19
CDR3: ASTQGTNGYT

size: NA
J: TRBJ2-2
D: TRBD2
V: TRBV30
CDR3: AWSQAGGRTGELF

size: NA
J: TRBJ1-2
D: TRBD1
V: TRBV5-1
CDR3: ASGVEGQGGGYT

size: NA
J: TRBJ2-7
D: TRBD1
V: TRBV27
CDR3: ASSRQGGSYEQY

size: NA
J: TRBJ1-2
D: NA
V: TRBV11-2
CDR3: ASSPNRGYVGYT

size: once
J: TRBJ1-1
D: NA
V: TRBV12-3/TRBV12-4
CDR3: ASSSQGNTEAF

size: NA
J: TRBJ2-2
D: NA
V: TRBV6-2/TRBV6-3
CDR3: ASSDGSLGLVAGELF

size: NA
J: TRBJ2-5
D: NA
V: TRBV5-1
CDR3: ASTRDQETQY

size: NA
J: TRBJ2-5
D: NA
V: TRBV10-3
CDR3: AIQDATETQY

size: NA
J: TRBJ1-2
D: NA
V: TRBV5-5
CDR3: ASSLDRVNYGYT

size: NA
J: TRBJ2-1
D: NA
V: TRBV27
CDR3: ASRKGLPAGEQF

size: NA
J: TRBJ2-7
D: TRBD1
V: TRBV4-1
CDR3: ASSIDRGSSYEQY

size: NA
J: TRBJ2-1
D: NA
V: TRBV19
CDR3: ASRVDYRQSAEQF

size: NA
J: TRBJ1-2
D: NA
V: TRBV15
CDR3: ATSRDLTAYGYT

size: NA
J: TRBJ1-5
D: NA
V: TRBV19
CDR3: ASSQGQIRAWH

size: NA
J: TRBJ1-2
D: NA
V: TRBV6-1
CDR3: ASSEALPGTTYGYT

size: NA
J: TRBJ1-4
D: NA
V: TRBV19
CDR3: ASSIRANEKLF

size: NA
J: TRBJ1-2
D: NA
V: TRBV14
CDR3: ASSQGTLYGYT

size: NA
J: TRBJ1-2
D: NA
V: TRBV6-5
CDR3: ASGGTSKYGYT

size: few
J: TRBJ1-1
D: TRBD1
V: TRBV5-1
CDR3: ASRSLTGASEAF

size: NA
J: TRBJ1-4
D: NA
V: TRBV19
CDR3: ASTAGREYATNEKLF

size: NA
J: TRBJ1-2
D: NA
V: TRBV7-8
CDR3: ASSLARGLTYGYT

size: NA
J: TRBJ1-6
D: NA
V: TRBV7-2
CDR3: ASSLGGTRPLH

size: NA
J: TRBJ2-7
D: TRBD2
V: TRBV6-5
CDR3: ASSSAGGVVDEQY

size: once
J: TRBJ1-2
D: NA
V: TRBV30
CDR3: AYRTSSNYGYT

size: NA
J: TRBJ1-1
D: NA
V: TRBV30
CDR3: ALGRDSETF

size: NA
J: TRBJ1-1
D: NA
V: TRBV6-1
CDR3: ASSEVDRNTEAF

size: NA
J: TRBJ2-3
D: TRBD2
V: TRBV7-3
CDR3: ASSDSGGSLDTQY

size: NA
J: TRBJ2-2
D: NA
V: TRBV18
CDR3: ASSPTLAENTGELF

size: NA
J: TRBJ1-6
D: NA
V: TRBV19
CDR3: ASSMEQGHSPLH

size: NA
J: TRBJ1-6
D: NA
V: TRBV6-4
CDR3: ASSRAGAPGALH

size: NA
J: TRBJ1-3
D: NA
V: TRBV3-1/TRBV3-2
CDR3: ASSQDFATARNTIY

size: NA
J: TRBJ1-5
D: NA
V: TRBV30
CDR3: ACGGSYDQPQH

size: NA
J: TRBJ1-5
D: NA
V: TRBV19
CDR3: ASRYGNQPQH

size: NA
J: TRBJ2-7
D: TRBD1
V: TRBV10-3
CDR3: AISPWTGGFYEQY

size: NA
J: TRBJ2-3
D: NA
V: TRBV9
CDR3: ASSSGRRTDTQY

size: NA
J: TRBJ2-1
D: NA
V: TRBV6-5
CDR3: ASSPGGQEQF

size: NA
J: TRBJ2-7
D: NA
V: TRBV6-2/TRBV6-3
CDR3: ASTPRVGDSYEQY

size: NA
J: TRBJ2-2
D: NA
V: TRBV18
CDR3: ASSPLNTGELF

size: few
J: TRBJ1-4
D: TRBD1
V: TRBV3-1/TRBV3-2
CDR3: ASSQDPPTGWGEKLF

size: NA
J: TRBJ1-2
D: NA
V: TRBV7-2
CDR3: ASSSGDGRAGYT